There are many counts of the clone carrying this T cell receptor (beta chain). Each CDR3 protein gets one entry after TCRdb re-called the 5' RACE reads with MiXCR. The data contain fewer than 250,000 distinct CDR3 sequences, under 12% of them singletons. The CDR3 loop spans 14 amino acids. Trimming cost V 0 bases and J 7 bases, with 9 bases left between them. Per the germline V gene, CDR1 is SGHTA and CDR2 is FQGNSA. This sample was included in a study of T-cell memory formation after mild COVID-19. The receptor's source is a man aged 18 to 30 who had mild COVID-19 (a few samples of this study predate the infection). Cell type and time point are not known. The sequencing sample was made of PBMCs or a T cell subset sorted from them (not recorded which). V and J are TRBV7-2 and TRBJ2-2; D gene unclear. For the CDR3, the DNA is TGTGCCAGCAGCTTAGCGAGAGACCGCGGGGAGCTGTTTTTT. This gives the protein CASSLARDRGELFF.